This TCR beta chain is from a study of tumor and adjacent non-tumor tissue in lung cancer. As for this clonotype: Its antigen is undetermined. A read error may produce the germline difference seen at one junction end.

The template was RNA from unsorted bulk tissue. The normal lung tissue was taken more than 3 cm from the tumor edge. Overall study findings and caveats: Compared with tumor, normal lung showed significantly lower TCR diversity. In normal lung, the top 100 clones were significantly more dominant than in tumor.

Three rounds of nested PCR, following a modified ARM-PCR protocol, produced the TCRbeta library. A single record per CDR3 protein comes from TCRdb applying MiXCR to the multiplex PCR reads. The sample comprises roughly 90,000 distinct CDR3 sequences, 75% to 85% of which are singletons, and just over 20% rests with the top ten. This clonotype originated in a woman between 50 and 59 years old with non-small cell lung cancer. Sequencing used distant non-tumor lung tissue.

This CDR3 is CSAPLLNNEQFF. In DNA form, the CDR3 reads TGCAGTGCTCCACTACTAAACAATGAGCAATTCTTC. The chain combines TRBV20-1 with TRBJ2-1, with D uncertain. Germline CDR1 DFQATT, CDR2 SNEGSKA (reference sequence). CDR3 length equals 12 residues.